One sample yielded the 3 T cell receptor beta chains listed below, sequenced in a study of cytomegalovirus exposure and HLA in healthy donors. Amplification used 60 Vbeta primers and 13 Jbeta primers. The protocol was immunoSEQ multiplex PCR, while the TCRdb copy is restricted to in-frame clones and leaves out a portion. The sample carries 120,000 to 150,000 clones, roughly four fifths recorded once. Sequencing used PBMCs. Every receptor here comes from a man between 35 and 55 years old in good health and CMV-seropositive.

The genes are TRBV5-6 and TRBJ2-7; D ambiguous. V lost 0 bases to trimming and J lost 2 bases, with 12 bases between them. CDR1 SGHDT and CDR2 YYEEEE come from the germline V gene. This CDR3 comprises 15 residues. The CDR3 nucleotides read TGTGCCAGCAGCTTGGGGTGGCAGTTAACCTACGAGCAGTACTTC. It encodes CASSLGWQLTYEQYF.

V and J are TRBV5-6 and TRBJ2-5; 11 bases fit TRBD2. V was clipped by 4 bases and J by 8 bases; unmatched bases: 7. Germline V CDR1 and CDR2: SGHDT, YYEEEE. CDR3 length: 14 amino acids. The CDR3 is CASSLLAGGLTQYF. The CDR3, as DNA: TGTGCCAGCAGCCTGTTAGCGGGGGGGCTAACCCAGTACTTC.

This clone was observed a few times. The junction and the germline gene differ at one end; a read error may be behind it. The V call is TRBV5-4, the J call TRBJ2-3, with D possibly being TRBD1 (6 bases). CDR3 length: 16 residues. Germline assignment: CDR1 SGHNT and CDR2 YYREEE (reference sequence). This CDR3 reads CASSRKGGSSTDTQYF. In DNA form, the CDR3 reads TGCGCCAGCAGCCGAAAAGGGGGATCGAGCACAGATACGCAGTATTTT.